These 3 T cell receptor beta chains were all obtained from the same sample, sequenced in a study of T cells after yellow fever vaccination. TCRdb itself ran the 5' RACE reads through MiXCR, one entry per CDR3 protein. This table holds 250,000 to 400,000 distinct CDR3 sequences, about 4.5% found once. The sequenced sample was PBMCs, obtained 15 days after the yellow fever booster vaccination. The source of these receptors is a man aged 18 to 29 who received the YFV17D yellow fever vaccine.

This clonotype came up many times. The chain uses TRBV6-6 and TRBJ1-2; D is ambiguous. V was cut by 4 bases and J by 4 bases, with 13 bases left in between. CDR1 is MNHNY, CDR2 SVGAGI, per germline (reference sequence). CDR3 length: 14 amino acids. The CDR3 sequence: CASSSTDGSYGYTF. In DNA, the CDR3 is TGTGCCAGCAGTTCCACGGACGGCTCCTATGGCTACACCTTC.

This clonotype was counted a few times. The chain employs TRBV27 and TRBJ2-1, with 15 bases fitting TRBD2. The CDR3 covers 20 residues. J lost 0 bases, V lost 5 bases, and 11 bases had no gene match. Germline CDR1 reads MNHEY; CDR2 reads SMNVEV (reference sequence). For the CDR3, the DNA is TGTGCCAGCAGTCTACGTGGACTAGCGGGGGGGAGCTACTCCTACAATGAGCAGTTCTTC. Translation: CASSLRGLAGGSYSYNEQFF.

Ten or more counts support this clonotype. The chain links TRBV20-1 to TRBJ1-1, with D tentatively TRBD1 (6 bases). CDR1 and CDR2 (germline): DFQATT, SNEGSKA (reference sequence). The length of the CDR3 is 13 residues. V lost 5 bases and J lost 0, with 10 bases in between. The CDR3 loop reads CSAAGQLNTEAFF. The CDR3 nucleotides are TGCAGTGCTGCGGGACAACTGAACACTGAAGCTTTCTTT.